A single sample is the source of the 19 T cell receptor beta chains below, sequenced in a study of cytomegalovirus exposure and HLA in healthy donors. This PCR relied on a set of 60 Vbeta primers and 13 Jbeta primers. The protocol was immunoSEQ multiplex PCR, while the TCRdb copy is restricted to in-frame clones and leaves out a portion. The data show 200,000 to 250,000 clones, more than 75% seen once. Sequenced: PBMCs. These receptors originate from a human donor in good health.

This clone was seen a single time. The V call is TRBV7-9, the J call TRBJ1-4, with 8 positions matching TRBD1. The CDR3 covers 15 residues. Losses at the gene ends were 0 bases for V and 8 bases for J; bases not matched to a gene: 5. Germline V gene lookup returns CDR1 SEHNR and CDR2 FQNEAQ (reference sequence). In DNA form, the CDR3 reads TGTGCCAGCAGCTTAGCGCAGGGGGCCGGGGAAAAACTGTTTTTT. This codes for CASSLAQGAGEKLFF.

The DNA of the CDR3 is TGTGCCAGTAGCCAATCCGGGACAGTCTCCTACGAGCAGTACTTC. It translates to CASSQSGTVSYEQYF. This rearrangement joins TRBV19 to TRBJ2-7; 7 positions match TRBD1. The ends lost 6 bases at V and 0 bases at J; junction bases unmatched: 8. CDR3 length: 15 residues. Germline CDR1 and CDR2: LNHDA and SQIVND (reference sequence). The variable domain in full, completed from reference TRBV19 and TRBJ2-7, reads DGGITQSPKYLFRKEGQNVTLSCEQNLNHDAMYWYRQDPGQGLRLIYYSQIVNDFQKGDIAEGYSVSREKKESFPLTVTSAQKNPTAFYLCASSQSGTVSYEQYFGPGTRLTVT.

As for this clone: It is likely a read error, because the conserved phenylalanine at the end of the CDR3 is missing. The limits of the CDR3 on the DNA are not certain, so only TCRdb's listed CDR3 is given. The chain couples TRBV2 to TRBJ2-7; the D call TRBD1 from the table was never checked on the DNA. In germline, CDR1 is SNHLY, CDR2 FYNNEI. The CDR3 is 13 residues long, counting both termini. The CDR3 protein is CASSEAPKGQGPL.

The genes are TRBV15 and TRBJ1-2; D perhaps matches TRBD1 (5 bases). V lost 4 bases and J lost 2, with 5 bases in between. This CDR3 is built from 12 residues. Germline CDR1 reads LNHNV; CDR2 reads YYDKDF (reference sequence). CDR3 coding DNA: TGTGCCACCAGCAACAGGAACTATGGCTACACCTTC. Its translation: CATSNRNYGYTF.

The chain couples TRBV9 to TRBJ2-2; tentative D call: TRBD1 (6 bases). Trimming cost V 4 bases and J 3 bases, with 13 bases left between them. CDR1 and CDR2 (germline): SGDLS, YYNGEE. This CDR3 is 15 amino acids long. The CDR3 nucleotides read TGTGCCAGCAGCAAGACAGGCGGTGACACCGGGGAGCTGTTTTTT. This encodes CASSKTGGDTGELFF.

The rearrangement uses TRBV19 and TRBJ2-2, with 7 nucleotides matching TRBD1. Germline V gene data show CDR1 as LNHDA and CDR2 as SQIVND (reference sequence). This CDR3 contains 13 residues. V shed 5 bases, J shed 6 bases, and the junction held 3 bases outside the gene matches. The CDR3 sequence is CASSRQGAGELFF. CDR3 nucleotide sequence: TGTGCCAGTAGTCGTCAGGGGGCCGGGGAGCTGTTTTTT.

This clone occurred a few times. The CDR3 loop is CASSPGDRTSYEQYF. For the CDR3, the DNA is TGTGCCAGCTCACCCGGGGACAGGACCTCCTACGAGCAGTACTTC. This sequence joins TRBV18 and TRBJ2-7, with 8 positions matching TRBD1. The CDR3 has 15 residues. V was clipped by 3 bases and J by 0 bases; unmatched bases: 4. CDR1 and CDR2 (germline): KGHSH, LQKENI. Together with reference TRBV18 and TRBJ2-7, the CDR3 gives the full variable domain: NAGVMQNPRHLVRRRGQEARLRCSPMKGHSHVYWYRQLPEEGLKFMVYLQKENIIDESGMPKERFSAEFPKEGPSILRIQQVVRGDSAAYFCASSPGDRTSYEQYFGPGTRLTVT.

The chain employs TRBV7-9 and TRBJ2-5; D is possibly TRBD2 (7 bases). Germline V CDR1 and CDR2: SEHNR, FQNEAQ (reference sequence). With 4 bases removed from V and 5 bases from J, the gap between germline ends came to 8 bases. The CDR3 is made up of 12 amino acids. CDR3 nucleotide sequence: TGTGCCAGCAGCTGGGGGGGCGAGACCCAGTACTTC. It specifies CASSWGGETQYF.

Written as DNA, the CDR3 is TGTGCCAGTAGCAAAACGAGGAAAATCTACGAGCAGTACTTC. Its translation is CASSKTRKIYEQYF. The chain has TRBV19 and TRBJ2-7; D gene uncertain. V was pared by 6 bases and J by 3 bases, with 15 bases between. The CDR3 sequence is 14 residues long. Germline lookup yields CDR1 LNHDA and CDR2 SQIVND (reference sequence).

The chain is built from TRBV28 and TRBJ1-2; 7 positions agree with TRBD1. The length of the CDR3 is 14 residues. Germline CDR1 MDHEN, CDR2 SYDVKM. J gave up 2 bases and V 6 bases, and 6 bases lay outside the gene matches. CDR3 in amino acids: CASRNRDRNYGYTF. CDR3 nucleotide sequence: TGTGCCAGCAGAAATAGGGACAGAAACTATGGCTACACCTTC.

This CDR3 reads CASSIDRGAGANVLTF. The CDR3 coding sequence is TGTGCCAGTAGTATCGACAGGGGGGCTGGGGCCAACGTCCTGACTTTC. The V and J genes are TRBV19 and TRBJ2-6; 9 nucleotides match TRBD1. Germline values: CDR1 LNHDA, CDR2 SQIVND (reference sequence). V gave up 3 bases and J gave up 2 bases; unmatched junction bases: 2. The length of the CDR3 is 16 residues. The full variable domain, with the rest looked up from reference TRBV19 and TRBJ2-6, is DGGITQSPKYLFRKEGQNVTLSCEQNLNHDAMYWYRQDPGQGLRLIYYSQIVNDFQKGDIAEGYSVSREKKESFPLTVTSAQKNPTAFYLCASSIDRGAGANVLTFGAGSRLTVL.

This rearrangement joins TRBV6-5 to TRBJ1-1, with D perhaps TRBD1 (6 bases). Germline values: CDR1 MNHEY, CDR2 SVGAGI. V lost 6 bases and J 5 bases, leaving 19 bases between the germline ends. The CDR3 totals 15 residues. CDR3 region: CASSPAAGAGTEAFF. The CDR3 region has the DNA TGTGCCAGCAGCCCCGCAGCAGGGGCTGGTACTGAAGCTTTCTTT.

This clone was counted only a few times. V and J are TRBV23-1 and TRBJ2-7; D is possibly TRBD1 (5 bases). TRBV23-1 is filed as an ORF, its function uncertain. With 4 bases removed from V and 3 bases from J, the gap between germline ends came to 10 bases. CDR3 length equals 13 residues. The CDR3 loop reads CASSRTPVYEQYF. The CDR3, as DNA: TGCGCCAGCAGTCGGACACCAGTCTACGAGCAGTACTTC.

The chain joins TRBV30 to TRBJ2-5; possibly TRBD1 for D (5 bases). The CDR3 totals 12 residues. The V end lost 5 bases, the J end lost 7 bases, and 14 bases lay between the germline ends. CDR1 and CDR2 (germline): GTSNPN, SVGIG (reference sequence). CDR3 DNA: TGTGCCTGGGCCCAGACAGCGCCGACCCAGTACTTC. As protein: CAWAQTAPTQYF.

The chain combines TRBV6-1 with TRBJ2-2, with TRBD1 matching over 9 bases. Germline lookup yields CDR1 MNHNS and CDR2 SASEGT. This CDR3 has 14 residues. After removal of 7 bases from V and 3 bases from J, the junction contained 3 bases not matched to a gene. The DNA of the CDR3 is TGTGCCAGCAACCGGGACAGGGACACCGGGGAGCTGTTTTTT. Translated: CASNRDRDTGELFF.

The V gene is TRBV28, the J gene TRBJ2-5; 7 positions match TRBD2. Germline-derived CDR1 and CDR2 are MDHEN and SYDVKM. The trim removed 2 bases at V and 4 bases at J, leaving 10 bases unmatched. CDR3 size: 16 residues. CDR3 DNA: TGTGCCAGCAGTTTAACGGGGGAGGGCCTTGGAGAGACCCAGTACTTC. Protein: CASSLTGEGLGETQYF.

A single count supports this clone. This chain joins TRBV7-9 and TRBJ1-3; TRBD1 is a possible D gene (5 bases). The V end lost 5 bases, the J end lost 2 bases, and 16 bases lay between the germline ends. CDR3 length: 16 residues. From germline, CDR1 is SEHNR and CDR2 FQNEAQ (reference sequence). The CDR3 loop reads CASSATREPAGNTIYF. Here the CDR3 DNA reads TGTGCCAGCAGCGCAACCAGGGAACCGGCTGGAAACACCATATATTTT.

The chain links TRBV7-9 to TRBJ2-2; no clear D gene. The CDR3 consists of 15 residues. V was cut by 0 bases and J by 6 bases, with 11 bases left in between. Germline CDR1 reads SEHNR; CDR2 reads FQNEAQ (reference sequence). DNA for the CDR3: TGTGCCAGCAGCTTAGCGAGGCAGTTGCCCGGGGAGCTGTTTTTT. Its translation: CASSLARQLPGELFF.

V usage is TRBV29-1 and J usage is TRBJ2-1; 8 bases are a match to TRBD2. Germline trimming cut 4 bases from V and 2 bases from J; bases unmatched to any gene: 1. Germline V gene lookup returns CDR1 SQVTM and CDR2 ANQGSEA. CDR3 length: 13 residues. This CDR3 reads CSVAGRAYNEQFF. CDR3 nucleotides: TGCAGCGTTGCCGGGAGGGCCTACAATGAGCAGTTCTTC.